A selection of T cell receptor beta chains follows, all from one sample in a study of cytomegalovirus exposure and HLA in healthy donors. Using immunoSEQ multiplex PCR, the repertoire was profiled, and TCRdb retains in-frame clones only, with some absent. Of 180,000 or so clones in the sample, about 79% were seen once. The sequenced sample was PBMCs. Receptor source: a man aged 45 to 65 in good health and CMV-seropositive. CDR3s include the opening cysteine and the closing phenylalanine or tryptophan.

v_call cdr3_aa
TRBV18 CASSPGSATFYGYTF
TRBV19 CASSIAGQYGYTF
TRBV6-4 CAPCFRGSVENTIYF
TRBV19 CASMVGGNLQTGELFF
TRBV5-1 CASSLAASGYTEAFF
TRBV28 CASGVRDRATGELFF
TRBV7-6 CASSLGASNEQYF
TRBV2 CASIQEQGHAGANVLTF
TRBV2 CASRTGTENEKLFF
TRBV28 CASSLNLRGYTF
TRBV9 CASSVGGRGQPQHF
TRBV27 CASSFGMEGYEQYF
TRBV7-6 CASSSDTVNTEAFF
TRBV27 CASSVRGTDTQYF
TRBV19 CASSLRTGMNTEAFF
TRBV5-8 CASSLFGTGNTEAFF
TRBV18 CASSPQGTGVRTEAFF
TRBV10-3 CAISETSGGLNEQYF
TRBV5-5 CASSLKSVGNTIYF
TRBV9 CASSARTGTGRGNTIYF
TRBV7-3 CASSLSSRNTEAFF
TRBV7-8 CASSQAGGATGELFF
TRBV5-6 CASSLRGGSEQFF
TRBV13 CASSLRGLGAFF
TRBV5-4 CASSPGQGASNSPLHF
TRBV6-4 CASSPLVKGVKSGELFF
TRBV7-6 CASSLVVNTGELFF
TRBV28 CASSLTGQGVQPQHF
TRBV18 CASSPQGDTHYGYTF
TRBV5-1 CASSWQLGGSSYEQYF
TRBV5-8 CASSSLRGAPETQYF
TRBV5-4 CASSLDVAGGQETQYF
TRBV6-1 CASSEGTGSGGEKLFF